This entry concerns a single TCR beta chain. What it binds is unknown. The data are from a study of T cell clonotyping in hematopoietic cell transplantation. Measured with immunoSEQ multiplex PCR; TCRdb has only the in-frame clones, and not every one. The sample carries some 15,000 clones, approximately 83% recorded once. Broader study findings: Broader posttransplant TCR repertoire diversity was predicted by graft donor and pretransplant recipient Inverse Simpson Index values. Recipient TCR diversity dropped after transplant; expanded clonotypes rose from day 30 to 180.

Germline CDR1 and CDR2: MNHNS and SASEGT. Trimming stripped 8 bases from V and 5 bases from J, with 21 bases between. This CDR3 is built from 15 residues. The clonotype comes from a female patient aged 35 to 55 who had an allogeneic stem cell transplant from a related donor, so T cells may come from the graft donor. Some clones in this sample may be carry-over from other donors' samples. The material sequenced was PBMCs, taken 100 days after allogeneic stem cell transplant. The rearrangement uses TRBV6-1 and TRBJ2-5; a possible D gene is TRBD2 (7 bases). The CDR3 DNA follows: TGTGCCAGCCATCCCGTAGGGGGGGCAGGGGAGACCCAGTACTTC. It translates to CASHPVGGAGETQYF.